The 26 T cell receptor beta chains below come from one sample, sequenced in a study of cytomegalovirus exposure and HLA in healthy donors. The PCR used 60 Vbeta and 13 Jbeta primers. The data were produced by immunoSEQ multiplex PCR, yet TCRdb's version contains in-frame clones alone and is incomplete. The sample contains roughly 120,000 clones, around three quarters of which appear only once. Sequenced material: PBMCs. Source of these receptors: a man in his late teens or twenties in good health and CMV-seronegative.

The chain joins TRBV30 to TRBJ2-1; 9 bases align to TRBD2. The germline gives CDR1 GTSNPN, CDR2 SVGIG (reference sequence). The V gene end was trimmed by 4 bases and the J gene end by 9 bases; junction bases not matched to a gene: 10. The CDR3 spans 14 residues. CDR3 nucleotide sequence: TGTGCCTGGAAGGGACTAGCCACGGCTCGTGAGCAGTTCTTC. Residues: CAWKGLATAREQFF.

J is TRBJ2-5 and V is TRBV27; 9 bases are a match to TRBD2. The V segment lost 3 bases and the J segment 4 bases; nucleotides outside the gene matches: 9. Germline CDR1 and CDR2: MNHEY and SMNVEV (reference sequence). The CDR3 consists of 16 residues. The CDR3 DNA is TGTGCCAGCAGTTTCCGTGTAGCGGGAGTCGTAGAGACCCAGTACTTC. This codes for CASSFRVAGVVETQYF.

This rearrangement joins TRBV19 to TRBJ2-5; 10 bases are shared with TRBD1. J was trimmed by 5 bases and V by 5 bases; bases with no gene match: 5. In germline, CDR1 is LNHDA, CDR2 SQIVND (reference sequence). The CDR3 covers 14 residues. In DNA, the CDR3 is TGTGCCAGTAGTCTAAGGACAGGGGGGGAGACCCAGTACTTC. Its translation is CASSLRTGGETQYF.

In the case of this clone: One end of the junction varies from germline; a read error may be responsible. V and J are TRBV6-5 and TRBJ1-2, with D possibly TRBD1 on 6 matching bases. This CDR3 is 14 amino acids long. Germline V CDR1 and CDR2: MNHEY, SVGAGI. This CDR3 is CAGSPTSRGYGYTF. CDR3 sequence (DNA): TGTGCCGGCAGCCCTACTTCCAGGGGTTATGGCTACACCTTC.

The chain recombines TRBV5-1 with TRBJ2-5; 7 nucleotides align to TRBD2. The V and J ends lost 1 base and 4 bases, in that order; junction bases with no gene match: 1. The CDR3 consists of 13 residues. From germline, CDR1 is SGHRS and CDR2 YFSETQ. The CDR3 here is CASSLWGGETQYF. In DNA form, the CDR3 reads TGCGCCAGCAGCTTGTGGGGGGGAGAGACCCAGTACTTC.

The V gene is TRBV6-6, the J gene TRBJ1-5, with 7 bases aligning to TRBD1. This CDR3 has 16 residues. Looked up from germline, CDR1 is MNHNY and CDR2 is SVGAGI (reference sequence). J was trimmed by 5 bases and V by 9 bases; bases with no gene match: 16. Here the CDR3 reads CASRTPRTGVDQPQHF. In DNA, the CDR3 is TGTGCCAGTCGAACCCCTAGAACAGGGGTGGATCAGCCCCAGCATTTT.

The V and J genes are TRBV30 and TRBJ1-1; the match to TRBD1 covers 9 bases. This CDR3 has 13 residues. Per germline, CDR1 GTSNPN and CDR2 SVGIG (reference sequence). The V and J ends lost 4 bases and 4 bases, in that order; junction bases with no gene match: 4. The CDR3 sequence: CAWTSTGGTEAFF. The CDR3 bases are TGTGCCTGGACCTCGACAGGGGGCACTGAAGCTTTCTTT.

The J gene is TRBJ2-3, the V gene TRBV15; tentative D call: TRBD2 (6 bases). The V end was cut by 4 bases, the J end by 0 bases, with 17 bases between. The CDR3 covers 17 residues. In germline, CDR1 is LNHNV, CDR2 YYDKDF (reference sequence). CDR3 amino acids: CATSTNRGTSSTDTQYF. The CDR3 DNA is TGTGCCACCAGCACCAACCGCGGGACTTCTAGCACAGATACGCAGTATTTT.

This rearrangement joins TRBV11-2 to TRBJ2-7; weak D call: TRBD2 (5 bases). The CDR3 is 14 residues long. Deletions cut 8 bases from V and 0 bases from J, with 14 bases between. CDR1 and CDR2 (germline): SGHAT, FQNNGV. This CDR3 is CASSRSRGSYEQYF. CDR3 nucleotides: TGTGCCAGCTCCAGGTCCCGGGGCTCCTACGAGCAGTACTTC.

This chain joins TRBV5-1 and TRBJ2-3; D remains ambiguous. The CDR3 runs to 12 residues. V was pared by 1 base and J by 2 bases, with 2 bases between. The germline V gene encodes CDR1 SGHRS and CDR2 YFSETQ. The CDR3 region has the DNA TGCGCCAGCAGCTTGCTCACAGATACGCAGTATTTT. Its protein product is CASSLLTDTQYF.

As DNA, the CDR3 is TGTGCCTGGAAACAGGGTATTCATGAAAAACTGTTTTTT. As protein: CAWKQGIHEKLFF. The genes are TRBV30 and TRBJ1-4, with D possibly being TRBD1 (6 bases). The germline V gene has CDR1 GTSNPN and CDR2 SVGIG (reference sequence). V gave up 4 bases and J gave up 6 bases, with 12 bases separating them. This CDR3 is 13 amino acids long.

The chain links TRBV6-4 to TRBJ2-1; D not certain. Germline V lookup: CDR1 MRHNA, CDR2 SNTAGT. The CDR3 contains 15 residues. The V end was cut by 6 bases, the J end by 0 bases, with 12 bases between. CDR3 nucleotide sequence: TGTGCCAGCAGCCCTGGTTGGGCCTCCTACAATGAGCAGTTCTTC. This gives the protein CASSPGWASYNEQFF.

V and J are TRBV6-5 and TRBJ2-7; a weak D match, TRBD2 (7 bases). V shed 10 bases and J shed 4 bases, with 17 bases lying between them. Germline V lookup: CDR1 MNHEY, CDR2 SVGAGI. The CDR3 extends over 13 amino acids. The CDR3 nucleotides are TGTGCCACCACGAGGGAGGGGGGGTACGAGCAGTACTTC. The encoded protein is CATTREGGYEQYF.

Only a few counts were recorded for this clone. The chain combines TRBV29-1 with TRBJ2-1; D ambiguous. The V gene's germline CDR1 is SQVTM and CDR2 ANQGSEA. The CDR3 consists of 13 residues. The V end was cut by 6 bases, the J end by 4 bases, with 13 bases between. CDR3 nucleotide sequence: TGCAGCGTCGGAATGGGCCTATACAATGAGCAGTTCTTC. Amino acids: CSVGMGLYNEQFF.

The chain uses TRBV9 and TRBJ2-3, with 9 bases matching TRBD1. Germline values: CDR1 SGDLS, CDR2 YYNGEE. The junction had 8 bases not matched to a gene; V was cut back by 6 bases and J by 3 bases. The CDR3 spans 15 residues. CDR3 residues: CASTIGGQGTDTQYF. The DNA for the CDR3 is TGTGCCAGCACCATCGGGGGACAGGGAACAGATACGCAGTATTTT.

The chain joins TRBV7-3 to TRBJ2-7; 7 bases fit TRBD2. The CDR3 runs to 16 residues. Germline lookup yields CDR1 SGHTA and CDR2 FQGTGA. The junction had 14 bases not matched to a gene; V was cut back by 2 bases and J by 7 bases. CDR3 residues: CASSLGGGLAGGEQYF. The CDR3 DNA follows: TGTGCCAGCAGCTTAGGGGGAGGACTGGCCGGGGGGGAGCAGTACTTC. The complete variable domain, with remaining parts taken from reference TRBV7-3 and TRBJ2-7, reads GAGVSQTPSNKVTEKGKYVELRCDPISGHTALYWYRQSLGQGPEFLIYFQGTGAADDSGLPNDRFFAVRPEGSVSTLKIQRTERGDSAVYLCASSLGGGLAGGEQYFGPGTRLTVT.

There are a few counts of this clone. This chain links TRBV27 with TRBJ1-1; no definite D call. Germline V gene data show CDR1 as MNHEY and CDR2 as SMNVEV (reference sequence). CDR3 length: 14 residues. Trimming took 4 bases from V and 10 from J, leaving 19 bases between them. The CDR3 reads CASSYTGNTCGAFF. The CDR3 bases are TGTGCCAGCAGTTATACGGGGAACACTTGTGGAGCTTTCTTT.

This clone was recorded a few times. This CDR3 reads CASSLGESGARGAFF. In DNA form, the CDR3 reads TGTGCCAGCAGCTTGGGAGAATCAGGGGCCCGCGGGGCTTTCTTT. The chain uses TRBV5-6 and TRBJ1-1; D is perhaps TRBD1 (6 bases). CDR1 and CDR2 from the germline V gene are SGHDT and YYEEEE. The CDR3 spans 15 residues. V was shortened by 0 bases and J by 11 bases, with 20 bases between the two germline ends.

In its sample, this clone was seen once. Here the CDR3 reads CASSLGVGQGTGELFF. The CDR3 bases are TGTGCCAGCAGCTTAGGGGTCGGACAGGGGACCGGGGAGCTGTTTTTT. The chain recombines TRBV11-2 with TRBJ2-2; 9 nucleotides agree with TRBD1. The trim removed 1 base at V and 5 bases at J, leaving 5 bases unmatched. Germline loops: CDR1 SGHAT, CDR2 FQNNGV. This CDR3 contains 16 residues.

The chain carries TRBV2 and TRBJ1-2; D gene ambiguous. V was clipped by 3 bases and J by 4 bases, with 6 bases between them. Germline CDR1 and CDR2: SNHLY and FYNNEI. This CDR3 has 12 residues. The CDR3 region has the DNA TGTGCCAGCAGTGATGCAGTCTATGGCTACACCTTC. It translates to CASSDAVYGYTF.

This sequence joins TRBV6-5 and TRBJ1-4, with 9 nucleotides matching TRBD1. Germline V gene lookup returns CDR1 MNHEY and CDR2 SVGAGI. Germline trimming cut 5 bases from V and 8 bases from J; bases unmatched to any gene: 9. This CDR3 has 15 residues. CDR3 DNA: TGTGCCAGCAGTATAATCGGGACAGGGAGGGAAAAACTGTTTTTT. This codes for CASSIIGTGREKLFF.

CDR3 DNA sequence: TGTGCCAGCAGCTTAGGGTCTACCACCGGGGAGCTGTTTTTT. The encoded protein is CASSLGSTTGELFF. The genes are TRBV7-9 and TRBJ2-2; no definite D call. V lost 1 base to trimming and J lost 4 bases, with 7 bases between them. The CDR3 is 14 residues long. Per germline, CDR1 SEHNR and CDR2 FQNEAQ (reference sequence).

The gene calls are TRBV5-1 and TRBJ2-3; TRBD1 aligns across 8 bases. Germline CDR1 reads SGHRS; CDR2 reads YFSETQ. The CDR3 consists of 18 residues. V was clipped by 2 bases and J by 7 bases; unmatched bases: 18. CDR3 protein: CASSFRVDRVSPRNTQYF. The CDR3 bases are TGCGCCAGCAGCTTTAGGGTGGACAGGGTTTCTCCACGAAATACGCAGTATTTT.

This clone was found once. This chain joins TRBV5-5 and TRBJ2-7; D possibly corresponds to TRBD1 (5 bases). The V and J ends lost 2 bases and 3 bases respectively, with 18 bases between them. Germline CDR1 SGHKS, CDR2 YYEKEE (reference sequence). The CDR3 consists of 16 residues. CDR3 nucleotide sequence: TGTGCCAGCAGCTTCCTCGATCAGGGCCGACTCTACGAGCAGTACTTC. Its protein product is CASSFLDQGRLYEQYF.

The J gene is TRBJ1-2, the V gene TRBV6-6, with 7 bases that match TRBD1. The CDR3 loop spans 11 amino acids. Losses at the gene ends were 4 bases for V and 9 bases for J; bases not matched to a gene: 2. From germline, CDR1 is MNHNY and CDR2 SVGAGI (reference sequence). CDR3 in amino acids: CASSSGQSYTF. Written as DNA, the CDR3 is TGTGCCAGCAGTTCGGGACAGAGCTACACCTTC.

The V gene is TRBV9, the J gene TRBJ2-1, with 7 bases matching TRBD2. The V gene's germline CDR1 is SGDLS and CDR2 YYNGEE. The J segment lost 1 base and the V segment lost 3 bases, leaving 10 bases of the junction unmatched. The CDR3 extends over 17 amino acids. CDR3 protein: CASSALQSGASYNEQFF. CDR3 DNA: TGTGCCAGCAGCGCCCTTCAAAGCGGGGCGTCCTACAATGAGCAGTTCTTC.